The entry that follows covers one T cell receptor (beta chain) sequence. Germline assignment: CDR1 SQVTM and CDR2 ANQGSEA. V lost 7 bases and J lost 4; bases outside the gene matches: 9. The CDR3 is 16 amino acids. This sample is part of a study of control samples from healthy donors and cancer patients. Libraries were prepared by immunoSEQ multiplex PCR; TCRdb keeps only in-frame clonotypes and omits some of them. This sample has 160,000 or so clones, with approximately 90% found just once. The source of this sequence is a woman between 25 and 40 years old in good health. The chain links TRBV29-1 to TRBJ2-5; TRBD2 aligns across 16 bases. Sequencing used blood. In DNA form, the CDR3 reads TGCAGCGCCGGGACTAGCGGGAGGGGGGTCGGAGAGACCCAGTACTTC. Protein sequence: CSAGTSGRGVGETQYF.